This T cell receptor beta chain was observed in a study of blood T cell repertoires in COVID-19. In the study overall: Sources were T cells, B-cell-depleted T cells, or PBMCs; the material itself was cDNA or gDNA.

This CDR3 has 14 residues. The germline gives CDR1 MNHNY, CDR2 SVGAGI (reference sequence). The ends were cut back, 6 bases at V and 9 bases at J, with 21 bases in the middle. As processed by the authors: It was from reference gene primer amplification that nucleated cell counts were estimated. Assay: immunoSEQ multiplex PCR; the TCRdb copy retains only in-frame clones and omits some. That table supplies the V and J calls and clone size; D and trimming were determined from the DNA. The sample has hundreds of thousands of clones, 87% seen once. This TCR was recovered from a man younger than 35 with active or convalescent COVID-19. The sequenced sample consisted of peripheral blood. The J gene is TRBJ2-7, the V gene TRBV6-6, with D maybe TRBD2 (6 bases). The CDR3 DNA reads TGTGCCAGCAGACACGAGCGGGTGGGCCAAGGGCAGTACTTC. This gives the protein CASRHERVGQGQYF.